Shown below are 23 T cell receptor beta chains from a single sample sequenced in a study of blood T cells in healthy people across ages (dated by TCRdb to between 2014 and 2017). Library preparation was by 5' RACE. The sample was run on an Illumina HiSeq 2500. The second PCR ran for roughly 6 to 11 cycles and used a J-beta primer mix along with a sample-barcoded 5' primer. TCRdb reworked the public reads: Q25 trimming with fastp, MiXCR clone assembly, productive beta chains retained. Merged by CDR3 protein, the rows form single entries marked with the most common genes and DNA. The sample records about 560,000 distinct CDR3 sequences, about 27% of which are singletons. The leading ten clones occupy over 3.5% of the sample. These data also formed part of another study, on T cells of mothers and their children.

Source material: blood. Receptors were obtained from a boy younger than 10 in good health.

At least ten counts were recorded for this clonotype. The chain is built from TRBV5-1 and TRBJ2-5; 10 bases line up with TRBD2. Germline assignment: CDR1 SGHRS and CDR2 YFSETQ. The V gene end was trimmed by 2 bases and the J gene end by 5 bases; junction bases not matched to a gene: 6. The CDR3 is 15 residues long. Written as DNA, the CDR3 is TGCGCCAGCAGCTTCAGCGGGGGGGAGAAGGAGACCCAGTACTTC. This translates into CASSFSGGEKETQYF.

This clonotype was counted between two and nine times. The V gene is TRBV7-6, the J gene TRBJ1-1, with TRBD1 matching over 7 bases. There are 14 residues in the CDR3. Germline CDR1 reads SGHVS; CDR2 reads FNYEAQ. Losses at the gene ends were 0 bases for V and 4 bases for J; bases not matched to a gene: 2. CDR3 amino acids: CASSLAGQRTEAFF. The CDR3 nucleotides read TGTGCCAGCAGCTTAGCGGGACAGCGCACTGAAGCTTTCTTT.

This clonotype was recorded a few times. The rearrangement joins TRBV6-2 or TRBV6-3 to TRBJ2-5, with unresolved D. The J call is in doubt because the DNA end fits TRBJ2-1 better. Germline CDR1 reads MNHEY; CDR2 reads SVGEGT. This CDR3 is built from 12 residues. CDR3 region: CASSYEVNEQFF. CDR3 sequence (DNA): TGTGCCAGCAGTTACGAAGTAAATGAGCAGTTCTTC.

Only a few counts were recorded for this clonotype. CDR3 in DNA: TGCGCCAGCAGCCAAGAAAGGGGGGACTACGAGCAGTACTTC. It encodes CASSQERGDYEQYF. The V call is TRBV4-3, the J call TRBJ2-7; D is tentatively TRBD1 or TRBD2 (6 bases each). This CDR3 region has 14 residues. V gave up 0 bases and J gave up 3 bases, with 9 bases separating them. CDR1 LGHNA and CDR2 YSLEER come from the germline V gene.

V is TRBV9 and J is TRBJ2-5; 7 bases match TRBD1. The CDR3 sequence is 15 residues long. Germline lookup yields CDR1 SGDLS and CDR2 YYNGEE. J lost 3 bases, V lost 4 bases, and 9 bases had no gene match. CDR3 nucleotide sequence: TGTGCCAGCAGCCCAGAACAGGGACAGAAAGAGACCCAGTACTTC. Amino acid sequence: CASSPEQGQKETQYF.

This clonotype was picked up a small number of times. This chain joins TRBV12-3 or TRBV12-4 and TRBJ2-1, with D perhaps matching TRBD1 (6 bases). CDR3 size: 13 residues. Trimming removed 8 bases at V and 9 bases at J, with 17 bases between. The CDR3 sequence is CASVRTESSEQFF. Here the CDR3 DNA reads TGTGCCAGCGTCAGGACAGAGTCAAGTGAGCAGTTCTTC.

This clonotype was observed many times. The V call is TRBV7-3, the J call TRBJ1-2, with 8 bases matching TRBD1. This CDR3 has 13 amino acids. Trimming removed 5 bases from V and 5 bases from J; junction bases left unmatched: 4. Germline V gives CDR1 SGHTA, CDR2 FQGTGA. CDR3 in DNA: TGTGCCAGCAGCCCGGGACAGGAATATGGCTACACCTTC. This encodes CASSPGQEYGYTF.

In this sample, this clonotype turned up many times. The chain couples TRBV5-1 to TRBJ1-3; D call uncertain. This CDR3 spans 14 amino acids. CDR1 is SGHRS, CDR2 YFSETQ, per germline. V was shortened by 3 bases and J by 1 base, with 8 bases between the two germline ends. CDR3 residues: CASSSERSGNTIYF. In DNA form, the CDR3 reads TGCGCCAGCAGCTCCGAAAGATCTGGAAACACCATATATTTT.

This clonotype was counted a few times. This rearrangement joins TRBV20-1 to TRBJ1-2; a possible D gene is TRBD1 (6 bases). Germline V gene lookup returns CDR1 DFQATT and CDR2 SNEGSKA (reference sequence). V was clipped by 5 bases and J by 0 bases, with 10 bases between them. The CDR3 runs to 13 residues. CDR3 DNA sequence: TGCAGTGCTGTGACAGGAGCTAACTATGGCTACACCTTC. This translates into CSAVTGANYGYTF.

The rearrangement links TRBV5-4 to TRBJ2-3; TRBD2 agrees at 9 bases. V lost 4 bases and J lost 0; bases outside the gene matches: 6. CDR1 SGHNT and CDR2 YYREEE come from the germline V gene (reference sequence). The CDR3 runs 16 residues. This chain's CDR3 is CASSERLAASTDTQYF. CDR3 coding DNA: TGTGCCAGCAGCGAGAGACTAGCGGCGAGCACAGATACGCAGTATTTT.

The V gene is TRBV27, the J gene TRBJ2-5; D gene unclear. The V and J ends lost 8 bases and 3 bases respectively, with 7 bases between them. The CDR3 contains 11 residues. Looked up from germline, CDR1 is MNHEY and CDR2 is SMNVEV (reference sequence). The DNA of the CDR3 is TGTGCCAGCCGTGGAAAAGAGACCCAGTACTTC. It is translated as CASRGKETQYF.

V usage is TRBV9 and J usage is TRBJ1-1; 7 nucleotides line up with TRBD1. The germline V gene encodes CDR1 SGDLS and CDR2 YYNGEE. V dropped 4 bases and J dropped 5; count of bases not matched to a gene: 8. The CDR3 is made up of 14 amino acids. This CDR3 reads CASSIDPRGTEAFF. The DNA of the CDR3 is TGTGCCAGCAGCATCGACCCCAGGGGGACTGAAGCTTTCTTT.

This clonotype occurred a few times. The rearrangement joins TRBV21-1 to TRBJ2-5; TRBD1 is the table's D call and was not checked against the DNA. TRBV21-1 is noted as a pseudogene. The CDR3 consists of 16 residues. The CDR3: CASSNPQGSYQETQYF. As DNA, the CDR3 is TGTGCCAGCAGCAACCCACAGGGGTCGTACCAAGAGACCCAGTACTTC.

This clonotype was picked up a small number of times. This sequence joins TRBV7-2 and TRBJ2-5; TRBD2 aligns across 11 bases. The V and J ends lost 1 base and 4 bases, in that order; junction bases with no gene match: 5. The CDR3 contains 16 residues. Germline V CDR1 and CDR2: SGHTA, FQGNSA. The CDR3, as DNA: TGTGCCAGCAGCTTAGAAACTAGCGGGAGAGGAGAGACCCAGTACTTC. Translating it yields CASSLETSGRGETQYF. Looking up the rest from reference TRBV7-2 and TRBJ2-5 gives the full variable domain: GAGVSQSPSNKVTEKGKDVELRCDPISGHTALYWYRQSLGQGLEFLIYFQGNSAPDKSGLPSDRFSAERTGGSVSTLTIQRTQQEDSAVYLCASSLETSGRGETQYFGPGTRLLVL.

The chain has TRBV19 and TRBJ1-2; no clear D. Germline CDR1 reads LNHDA; CDR2 reads SQIVND (reference sequence). This CDR3 is 13 amino acids long. The ends were cut back, 2 bases at V and 2 bases at J, with 6 bases in the middle. The CDR3 sequence is CASSITGNYGYTF. The CDR3 nucleotides are TGTGCCAGTAGTATAACCGGGAACTATGGCTACACCTTC.

This sequence joins TRBV2 and TRBJ2-1; tentative D call: TRBD2 (6 bases). CDR3 length equals 13 residues. Between the trimmed V and J ends, which lost 10 bases and 8 bases, there was a span of 18 bases. The germline gives CDR1 SNHLY, CDR2 FYNNEI. CDR3 in DNA: TGTGCCACGAGTCTGGACTATTTTGATGAGCAGTTCTTC. Its translation is CATSLDYFDEQFF. The full variable domain, its missing parts supplied by reference TRBV2 and TRBJ2-1, is EPEVTQTPSHQVTQMGQEVILRCVPISNHLYFYWYRQILGQKVEFLVSFYNNEISEKSEIFDDQFSVERPDGSNFTLKIRSTKLEDSAMYFCATSLDYFDEQFFGPGTRLTVL.

In regard to this clonotype: This CDR3 fails to terminate in the conserved phenylalanine or tryptophan, so it likely reflects a read error. This chain connects TRBV20-1 to TRBJ2-3; tentatively, D is TRBD2 (6 bases). Trimming removed 3 bases from V and 2 bases from J, with 18 bases in between. The length of the CDR3 is 16 residues. In germline, CDR1 is DFQATT, CDR2 SNEGSKA (reference sequence). The CDR3 reads CSARVEPSAITDTQYL. DNA for the CDR3: TGCAGTGCTAGGGTTGAGCCTAGCGCCATCACAGATACGCAGTATCTT.

The V and J genes are TRBV20-1 and TRBJ2-1; TRBD1 or TRBD2 may be the D gene (5 bases each). This CDR3 comprises 15 residues. Looked up from germline, CDR1 is DFQATT and CDR2 is SNEGSKA (reference sequence). V was pared by 0 bases and J by 1 base, with 10 bases between. The CDR3 coding sequence is TGCAGTGCTAGAGATCTTGGGGGATCCTACAATGAGCAGTTCTTC. Encoded protein: CSARDLGGSYNEQFF.

The chain employs TRBV9 and TRBJ2-7; D gene uncertain. Germline V gene sequence: CDR1 SGDLS, CDR2 YYNGEE. V was clipped by 0 bases and J by 6 bases, with 10 bases between them. This CDR3 region has 13 residues. The CDR3, as DNA: TGTGCCAGCAGCGTAGAGGCGGTGAGCGAGCAGTACTTC. Translation: CASSVEAVSEQYF.

This clonotype was seen only a few times. V gene TRBV10-3 combines with J gene TRBJ2-2, with no clear D. Germline V CDR1 and CDR2: ENHRY, SYGVKD. The CDR3 is made up of 15 amino acids. With 3 bases removed from V and 5 bases from J, the gap between germline ends came to 13 bases. In nucleotides, the CDR3 is TGTGCCATCAGTGAAGTAGACTCCGCTACCGGGGAGCTGTTTTTT. Translated: CAISEVDSATGELFF.

In this sample, this clonotype turned up a few times. The V and J genes are TRBV20-1 and TRBJ2-1, with TRBD2 matching 12 bases. The J call could be wrong; TRBJ2-7 is a better fit for the DNA end. Per germline, CDR1 DFQATT and CDR2 SNEGSKA (reference sequence). The CDR3 totals 14 residues. The CDR3 DNA reads TGCAGTGCTGCTACTAGCGGGGGGAGGTACGAGCAGTACTTC. Translated, it gives CSAATSGGRYEQYF.

This clonotype was recorded many times. This chain connects TRBV5-5 to TRBJ2-1; D gene uncertain. V lost 3 bases, J lost 8 bases, and 12 bases lay in between. The CDR3 runs to 13 residues. Germline loops: CDR1 SGHKS, CDR2 YYEKEE (reference sequence). CDR3 nucleotides: TGTGCCAGCAGCTACCTAAAACGGGATGAGCAGTTCTTC. This sequence encodes CASSYLKRDEQFF.

The sample holds a few counts of this clonotype. This chain uses TRBV27 with TRBJ2-5; D is possibly TRBD2 (5 bases). The DNA end favors TRBJ2-1, so the J call may be wrong. The CDR3 spans 21 residues. Germline CDR1 and CDR2: MNHEY and SMNVEV (reference sequence). The CDR3 DNA is TGTGCCAGCAGTTTAAATTGGGGTTTGCTCCTAGCTGGCGGTGGCGACAATGAGCAGTTCTTC. Its translation: CASSLNWGLLLAGGGDNEQFF.